A selection of T cell receptor beta chains follows, all from one sample in a study of circulating tumor DNA in untreated peripheral T-cell lymphoma. The repertoire was sequenced with immunoSEQ multiplex PCR; TCRdb's copy has only in-frame clones and lacks some. Its table lists some 96 clones. Source material: cell-free DNA from blood serum. Every receptor here comes from a human donor with peripheral T-cell lymphoma. CDR3s include the opening cysteine and the closing phenylalanine or tryptophan. A D gene is named only where the DNA matches it firmly.

d_call: TRBD2
cdr3_length: 16
v_call: TRBV30
j_call: TRBJ2-1
cdr3_nt: TGTGCCTGGATTTCGACCAGACTAGCGGGAGCCCATGAGCAGTTCTTC
cdr3_aa: CAWISTRLAGAHEQFF

d_call: TRBD2
cdr3_length: 15
v_call: TRBV7-8
j_call: TRBJ2-1
cdr3_nt: TGTGCCGGAAGGACTAGCGGTGACCCTAGAGATGAGCAGTTCTTC
cdr3_aa: CAGRTSGDPRDEQFF